The rows below give T cell receptor beta chains drawn from one sample of a study of blood T cell repertoires in COVID-19. The data were produced by immunoSEQ multiplex PCR, yet TCRdb's version contains in-frame clones alone and is incomplete. The sample comprises 140,000 to 150,000 clones, roughly 79% of which are singletons, and approximately 2% rests with the top ten. Material: peripheral blood. These receptors came from a woman aged 55-70 years with acute or convalescent COVID-19. The conserved cysteine and the conserved F or W are not part of the CDR3 here. Each record gives: clone size, V gene, J gene, CDR3 protein. The size of a clone is reported for some rows only, either as once, few or many, or as a class for expanded clones.

>NA|TRBV18|TRBJ1-4
ASSTTGLATNEKLF
>NA|TRBV5-1|TRBJ1-4
ASSASGGANEKLF
>NA|TRBV7-2|TRBJ2-2
ASCLAGGLGTGELF
>NA|TRBV7-2|TRBJ2-7
ASRGGTIRGEQY
>NA|TRBV10-3|TRBJ1-1
AISAGDRVGTEAF
>NA|TRBV25-1|TRBJ2-7
ASSDFLLAEGSYEQY
>NA|TRBV3-1/TRBV3-2|TRBJ2-7
ASSPPTSGAYEQY
>NA|TRBV18|TRBJ2-1
ASSPVTAGVRNEQF
>NA|TRBV30|TRBJ1-3
AWSVGSRGSGNTIY
>NA|TRBV12-3/TRBV12-4|TRBJ1-3
ASRGQVHTIY
>NA|TRBV15|TRBJ2-5
ATSSRGAGEETQY
>many|TRBV28|TRBJ1-5
ASSLPYQPQH
>NA|TRBV7-8|TRBJ1-2
ASSLLGARGYT
>NA|TRBV4-1|TRBJ2-3
ASSQPPRGAGNVDTQY